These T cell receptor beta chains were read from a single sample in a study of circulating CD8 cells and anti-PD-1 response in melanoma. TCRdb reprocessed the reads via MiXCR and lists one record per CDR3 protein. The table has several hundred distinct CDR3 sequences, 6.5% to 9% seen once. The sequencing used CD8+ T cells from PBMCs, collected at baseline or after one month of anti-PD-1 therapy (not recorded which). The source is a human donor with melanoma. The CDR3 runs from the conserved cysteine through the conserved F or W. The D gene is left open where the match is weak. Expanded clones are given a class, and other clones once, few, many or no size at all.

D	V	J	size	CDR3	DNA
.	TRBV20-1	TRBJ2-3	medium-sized	CSARDLSAVTDTQYF	TGCAGTGCTAGAGATCTCTCAGCGGTCACAGATACGCAGTATTTT
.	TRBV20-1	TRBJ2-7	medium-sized	CSARAPRDSYEQYF	TGCAGTGCTAGGGCCCCCCGGGACTCCTACGAGCAGTACTTC
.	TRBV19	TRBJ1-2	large	CATGNGYTF	TGTGCCACCGGAAATGGCTACACCTTC
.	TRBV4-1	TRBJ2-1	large	CASSQAAGTGNNEQFF	TGCGCCAGCAGCCAAGCTGCGGGCACCGGCAACAATGAGCAGTTCTTC
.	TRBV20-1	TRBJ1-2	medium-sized	CSARDKGGYGYTF	TGCAGTGCTAGAGATAAGGGAGGATATGGCTACACCTTC
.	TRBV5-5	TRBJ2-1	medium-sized	CASSLQGLPNNEQFF	TGTGCCAGCAGTTTACAGGGACTCCCCAACAATGAGCAGTTCTTC
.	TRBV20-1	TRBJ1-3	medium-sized	CSAEPPASVSGNTIYF	TGCAGTGCCGAACCCCCGGCCTCCGTCTCTGGAAACACCATATATTTT
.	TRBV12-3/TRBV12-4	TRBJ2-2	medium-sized	CASRQTIGELFF	TGTGCCAGCAGGCAAACCATTGGGGAGCTGTTTTTT
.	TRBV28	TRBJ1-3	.	CASRLTPNSGNTIYF	TGTGCCAGCAGACTTACACCCAACTCTGGAAACACCATATATTTT
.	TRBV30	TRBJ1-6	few	CAWSVLGGIGPPHF	TGTGCCTGGAGTGTACTTGGAGGGATCGGACCCCCCCACTTT
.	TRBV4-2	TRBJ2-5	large	CASSQDVERKTQYF	TGTGCCAGCAGCCAAGATGTGGAGCGGAAGACCCAGTACTTC
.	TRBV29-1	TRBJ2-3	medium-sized	CSPERREVTDTQYF	TGCAGCCCCGAGAGGCGGGAAGTGACAGATACGCAGTATTTT
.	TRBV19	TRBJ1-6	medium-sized	CASSIGENSPLHF	TGTGCCAGTAGTATAGGGGAGAATTCACCCCTCCACTTT
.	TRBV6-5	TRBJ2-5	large	CASSYSPETQYF	TGTGCCAGCAGTTACAGCCCGGAGACCCAGTACTTC
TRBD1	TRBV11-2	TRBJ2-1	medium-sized	CASSSPGQNEQFF	TGTGCCAGCAGCTCGCCGGGACAGAATGAGCAGTTCTTC
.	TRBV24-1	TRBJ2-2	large	CATSDAGSTGELFF	TGTGCCACCAGTGACGCGGGGAGCACCGGGGAGCTGTTTTTT
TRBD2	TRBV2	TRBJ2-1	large	CASSPLATYNEQFF	TGTGCCAGCAGTCCACTAGCGACCTACAATGAGCAGTTCTTC
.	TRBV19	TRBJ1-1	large	CASSIATGTNTEAFF	TGTGCCAGTAGTATAGCAACCGGGACTAACACTGAAGCTTTCTTT
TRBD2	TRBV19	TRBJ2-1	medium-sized	CASSNLAGGRRLVNEQFF	TGTGCCAGTAGTAACCTAGCGGGGGGTCGCCGTTTGGTAAATGAGCAGTTCTTC
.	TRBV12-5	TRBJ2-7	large	CASGPGGGTYEQYF	TGTGCTAGTGGCCCAGGGGGAGGGACCTACGAGCAGTACTTC
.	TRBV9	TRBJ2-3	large	CASSVEGIPDTQYF	TGTGCCAGCAGCGTAGAAGGGATTCCAGATACGCAGTATTTT
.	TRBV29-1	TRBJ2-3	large	CSVVPAREAGDTQYF	TGCAGCGTTGTTCCCGCCCGAGAAGCGGGAGATACGCAGTATTTT
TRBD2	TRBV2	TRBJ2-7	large	CASSESSGGYEQYF	TGTGCCAGCAGTGAAAGTTCGGGGGGCTACGAGCAGTACTTC
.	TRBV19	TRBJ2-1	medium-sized	CASSIGNNEQFF	TGTGCCAGTAGTATTGGTAACAATGAGCAGTTCTTC
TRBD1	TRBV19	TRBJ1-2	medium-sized	CATRDRSYGYTF	TGTGCCACCAGGGACAGGTCCTATGGCTACACCTTC
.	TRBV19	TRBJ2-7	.	CASSITSGSYEQYF	TGTGCCAGTAGTATAACGTCGGGGAGCTACGAGCAGTACTTC
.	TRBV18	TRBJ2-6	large	CASSPGGANVLTF	TGTGCCAGCTCACCTGGTGGGGCCAACGTCCTGACTTTC